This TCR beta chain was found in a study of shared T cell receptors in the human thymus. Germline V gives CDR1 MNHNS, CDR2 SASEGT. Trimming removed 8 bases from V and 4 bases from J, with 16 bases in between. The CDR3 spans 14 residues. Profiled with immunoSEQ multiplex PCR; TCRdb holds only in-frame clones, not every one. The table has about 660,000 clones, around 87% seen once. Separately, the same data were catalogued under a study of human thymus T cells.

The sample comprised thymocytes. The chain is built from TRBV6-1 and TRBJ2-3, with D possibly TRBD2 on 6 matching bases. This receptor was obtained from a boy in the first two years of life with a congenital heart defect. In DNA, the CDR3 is TGTGCCAGCCACCGGGCGGGAACGTCAGATACGCAGTATTTT. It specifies CASHRAGTSDTQYF.